Presented here are 2 T cell receptor beta chains from one specimen sequenced in a study of CD8+CD57+ T cells in acquired aplastic anemia. Investigators profiled TCR beta VDJ and CDR3 from genomic DNA template. One entry per CDR3 protein, called by TCRdb with MiXCR from the reads. The sample yields 150,000 to 200,000 distinct CDR3 sequences, 60% to 70% seen once. Sequences were obtained from sorted CD4+, CD8+, or CD8+CD57+ T cells (not recorded which) from PBMCs. The receptors here all came from a human donor in good health.

As to this clonotype: Given the absence of the conserved phenylalanine or tryptophan at the CDR3 end, a read error is likely. The DNA is omitted, as the CDR3 cannot be located on it reliably, and the CDR3 follows TCRdb's listing. The chain joins TRBV28 to TRBJ1-1; the table assigns TRBD1, which was not confirmed against the DNA. Germline V CDR1 and CDR2: MDHEN, SYDVKM. The CDR3 adds up to 13 amino acids, both ends counted. The CDR3 region is CASSSRDGWGGYN.

In its sample, this clonotype was seen many times. The rearrangement links TRBV4-1 to TRBJ1-1, with D unclear. Germline V gene data show CDR1 as MGHRA and CDR2 as YSYEKL. V was pared by 0 bases and J by 4 bases, with 12 bases between. The CDR3 contains 15 residues. CDR3 protein: CASSQEWTGGTEAFF. In DNA, the CDR3 is TGCGCCAGCAGCCAAGAGTGGACGGGTGGCACTGAAGCTTTCTTT.